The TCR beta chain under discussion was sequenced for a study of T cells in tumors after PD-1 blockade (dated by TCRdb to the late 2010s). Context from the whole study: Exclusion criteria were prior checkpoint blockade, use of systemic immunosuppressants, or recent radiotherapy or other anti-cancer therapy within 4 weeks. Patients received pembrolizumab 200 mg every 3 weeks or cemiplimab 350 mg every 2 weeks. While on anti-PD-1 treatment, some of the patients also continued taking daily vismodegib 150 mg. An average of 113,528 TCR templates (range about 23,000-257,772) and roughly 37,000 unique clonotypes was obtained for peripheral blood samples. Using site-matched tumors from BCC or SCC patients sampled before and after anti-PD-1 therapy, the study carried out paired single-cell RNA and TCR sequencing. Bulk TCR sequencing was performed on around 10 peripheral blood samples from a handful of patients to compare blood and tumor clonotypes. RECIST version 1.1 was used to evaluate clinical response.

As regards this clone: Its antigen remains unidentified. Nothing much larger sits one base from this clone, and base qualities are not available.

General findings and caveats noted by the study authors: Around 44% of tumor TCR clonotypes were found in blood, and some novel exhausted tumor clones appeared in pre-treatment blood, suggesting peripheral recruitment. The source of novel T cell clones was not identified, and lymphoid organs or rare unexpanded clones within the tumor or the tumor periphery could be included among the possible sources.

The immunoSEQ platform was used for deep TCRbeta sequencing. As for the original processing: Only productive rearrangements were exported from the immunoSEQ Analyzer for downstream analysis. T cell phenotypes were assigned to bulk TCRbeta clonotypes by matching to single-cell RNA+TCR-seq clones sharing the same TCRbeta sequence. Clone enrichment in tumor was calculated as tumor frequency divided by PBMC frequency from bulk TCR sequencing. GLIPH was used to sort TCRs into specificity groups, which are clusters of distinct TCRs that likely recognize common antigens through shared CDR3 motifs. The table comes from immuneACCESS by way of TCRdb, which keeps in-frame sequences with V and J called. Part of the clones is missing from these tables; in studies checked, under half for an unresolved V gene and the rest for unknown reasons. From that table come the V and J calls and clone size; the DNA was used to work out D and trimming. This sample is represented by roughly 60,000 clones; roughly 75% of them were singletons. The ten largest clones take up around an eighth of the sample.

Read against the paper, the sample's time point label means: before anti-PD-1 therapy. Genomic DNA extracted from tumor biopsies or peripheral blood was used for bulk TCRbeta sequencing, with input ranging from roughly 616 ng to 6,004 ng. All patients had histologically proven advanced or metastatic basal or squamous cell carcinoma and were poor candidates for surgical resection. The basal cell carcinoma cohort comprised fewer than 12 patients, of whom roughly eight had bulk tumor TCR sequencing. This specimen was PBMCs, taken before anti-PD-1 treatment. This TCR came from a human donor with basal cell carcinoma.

The DNA reads TGTGCCAGCAGCTTAAACGGGAGGGCTAGCGGCCAAGAGACCCAGTACTTC. This translates into CASSLNGRASGQETQYF. Recombination connected TRBV7-3 to TRBJ2-5; 8 central nucleotides agree with TRBD2. Including the terminal cysteine and phenylalanine, the CDR3 comprises 17 residues. Of the read, only the CDR3 DNA is kept; its 51 bases are in frame from base 1. V is pruned by 1 base and J by 1 base, leaving 8 bases of the junction without a gene match. Via the germline V gene, CDR1 is SGHTA and CDR2 FQGTGA.